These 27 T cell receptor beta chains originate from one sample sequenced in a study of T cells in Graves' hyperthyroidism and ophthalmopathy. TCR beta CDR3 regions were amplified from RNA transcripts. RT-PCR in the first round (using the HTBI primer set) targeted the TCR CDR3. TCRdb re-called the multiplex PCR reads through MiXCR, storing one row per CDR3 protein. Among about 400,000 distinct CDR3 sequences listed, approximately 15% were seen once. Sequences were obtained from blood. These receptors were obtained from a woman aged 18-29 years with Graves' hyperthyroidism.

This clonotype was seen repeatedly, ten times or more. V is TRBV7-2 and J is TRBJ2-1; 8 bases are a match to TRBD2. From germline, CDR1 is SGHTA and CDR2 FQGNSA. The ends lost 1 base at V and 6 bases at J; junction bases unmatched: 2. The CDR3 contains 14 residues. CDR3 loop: CASSLVAGTNEQFF. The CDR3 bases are TGTGCCAGCAGCTTAGTAGCGGGGACCAATGAGCAGTTCTTC.

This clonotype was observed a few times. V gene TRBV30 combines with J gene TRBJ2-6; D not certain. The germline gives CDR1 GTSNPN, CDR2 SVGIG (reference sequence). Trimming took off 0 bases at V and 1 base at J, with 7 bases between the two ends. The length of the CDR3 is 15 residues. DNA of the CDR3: TGTGCCTGGAGTGTAGGCGAGTCTGGGGCCAACGTCCTGACTTTC. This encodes CAWSVGESGANVLTF.

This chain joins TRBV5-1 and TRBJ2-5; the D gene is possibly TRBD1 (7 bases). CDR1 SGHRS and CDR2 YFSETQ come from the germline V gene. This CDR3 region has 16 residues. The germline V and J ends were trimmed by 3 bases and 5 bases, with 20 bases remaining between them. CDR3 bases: TGCGCCAGCAGCTCTGGCTCAGGGGGGCGGAGTGAGACCCAGTACTTC. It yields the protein CASSSGSGGRSETQYF.

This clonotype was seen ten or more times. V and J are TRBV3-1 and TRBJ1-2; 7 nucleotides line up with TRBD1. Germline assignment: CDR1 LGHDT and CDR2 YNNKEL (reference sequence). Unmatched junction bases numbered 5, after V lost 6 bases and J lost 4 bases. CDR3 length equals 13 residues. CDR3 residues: CASSRDRFYGYTF. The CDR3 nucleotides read TGTGCCAGCAGTCGGGACAGATTCTATGGCTACACCTTC.

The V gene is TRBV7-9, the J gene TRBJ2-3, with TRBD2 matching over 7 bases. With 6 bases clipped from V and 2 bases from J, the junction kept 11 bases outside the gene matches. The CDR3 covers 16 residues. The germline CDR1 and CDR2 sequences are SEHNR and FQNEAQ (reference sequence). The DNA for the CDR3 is TGTGCCAGCAGAGGGAGGGAGGGCCTTCCCACAGATACGCAGTATTTT. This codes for CASRGREGLPTDTQYF.

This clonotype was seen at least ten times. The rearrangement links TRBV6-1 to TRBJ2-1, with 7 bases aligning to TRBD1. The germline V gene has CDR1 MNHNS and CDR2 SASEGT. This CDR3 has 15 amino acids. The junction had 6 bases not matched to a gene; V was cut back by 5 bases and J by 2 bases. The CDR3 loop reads CASSRQGRTYNEQFF. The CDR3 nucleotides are TGTGCCAGCAGTCGACAGGGTCGGACCTACAATGAGCAGTTCTTC.

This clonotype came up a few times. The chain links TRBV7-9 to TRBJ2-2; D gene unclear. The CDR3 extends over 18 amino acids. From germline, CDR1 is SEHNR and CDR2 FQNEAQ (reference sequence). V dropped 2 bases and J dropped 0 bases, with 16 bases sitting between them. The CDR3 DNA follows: TGTGCCAGCAGCTTAAGCTCGGGCAGAATAGCGAACACCGGGGAGCTGTTTTTT. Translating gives CASSLSSGRIANTGELFF.

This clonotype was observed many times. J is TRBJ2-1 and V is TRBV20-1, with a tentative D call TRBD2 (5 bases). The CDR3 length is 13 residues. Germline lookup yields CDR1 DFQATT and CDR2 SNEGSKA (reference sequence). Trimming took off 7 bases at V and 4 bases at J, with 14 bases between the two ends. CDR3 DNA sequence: TGCAGTGTTCGAGATAGCGAGTACAATGAGCAGTTCTTC. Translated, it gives CSVRDSEYNEQFF.

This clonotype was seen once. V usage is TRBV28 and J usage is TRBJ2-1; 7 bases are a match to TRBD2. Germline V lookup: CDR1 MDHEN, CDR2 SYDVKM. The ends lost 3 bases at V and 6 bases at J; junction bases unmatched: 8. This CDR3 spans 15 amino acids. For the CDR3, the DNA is TGTGCCAGCAGTTTCGAGGGAGGGCCCCGCAATGAGCAGTTCTTC. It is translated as CASSFEGGPRNEQFF.

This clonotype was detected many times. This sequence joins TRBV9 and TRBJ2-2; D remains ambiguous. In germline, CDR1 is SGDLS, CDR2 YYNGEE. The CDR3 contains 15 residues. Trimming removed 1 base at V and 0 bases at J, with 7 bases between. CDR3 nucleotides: TGTGCCAGCAGCGTACAAACAACGAACACCGGGGAGCTGTTTTTT. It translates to CASSVQTTNTGELFF.

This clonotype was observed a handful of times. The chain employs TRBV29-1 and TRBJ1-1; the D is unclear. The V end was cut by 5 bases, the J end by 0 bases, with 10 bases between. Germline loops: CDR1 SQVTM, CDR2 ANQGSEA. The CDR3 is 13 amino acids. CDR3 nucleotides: TGCAGCGTTCGTGGACTAATGAACACTGAAGCTTTCTTT. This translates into CSVRGLMNTEAFF.

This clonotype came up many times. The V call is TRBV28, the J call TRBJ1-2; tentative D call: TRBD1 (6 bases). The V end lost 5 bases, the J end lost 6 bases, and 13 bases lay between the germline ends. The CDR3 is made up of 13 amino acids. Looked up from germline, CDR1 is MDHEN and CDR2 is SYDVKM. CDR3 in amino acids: CASSPRGGDGYTF. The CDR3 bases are TGTGCCAGCAGTCCCAGGGGAGGGGATGGCTACACCTTC.

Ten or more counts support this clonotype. The CDR3 bases are TGTGCCAGCAGTTTTTCGATAGCGGGAGGCGGGGAGACCCAGTACTTC. This translates into CASSFSIAGGGETQYF. V and J are TRBV28 and TRBJ2-5; 10 positions match TRBD2. Per germline, CDR1 MDHEN and CDR2 SYDVKM. V was clipped by 3 bases and J by 5 bases; unmatched bases: 9. The CDR3 runs 16 residues.

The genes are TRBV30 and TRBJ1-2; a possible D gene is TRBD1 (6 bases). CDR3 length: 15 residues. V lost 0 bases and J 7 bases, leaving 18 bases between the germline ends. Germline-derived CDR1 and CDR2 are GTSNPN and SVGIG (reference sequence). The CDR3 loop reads CAWSVRPDRRAGYTF. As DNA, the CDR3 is TGTGCCTGGAGTGTACGCCCCGACAGGCGGGCTGGCTACACCTTC.

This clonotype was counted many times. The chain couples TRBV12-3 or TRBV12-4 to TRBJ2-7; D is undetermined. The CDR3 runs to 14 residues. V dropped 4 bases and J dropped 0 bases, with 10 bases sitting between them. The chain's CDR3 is CASSSTPPSYEQYF. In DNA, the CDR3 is TGTGCCAGCAGTTCGACACCTCCCTCCTACGAGCAGTACTTC.

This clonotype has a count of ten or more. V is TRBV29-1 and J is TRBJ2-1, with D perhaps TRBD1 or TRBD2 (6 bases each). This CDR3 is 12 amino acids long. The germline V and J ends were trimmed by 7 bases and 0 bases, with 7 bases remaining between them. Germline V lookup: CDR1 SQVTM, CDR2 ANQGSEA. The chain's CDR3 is CSEGGSYNEQFF. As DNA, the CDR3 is TGCAGCGAGGGGGGCTCCTACAATGAGCAGTTCTTC.

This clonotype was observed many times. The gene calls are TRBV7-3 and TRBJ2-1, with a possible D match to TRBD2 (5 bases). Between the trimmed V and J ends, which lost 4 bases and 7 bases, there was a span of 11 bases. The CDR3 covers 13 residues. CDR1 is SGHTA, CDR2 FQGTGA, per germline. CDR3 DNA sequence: TGTGCCAGCAGCTCCCCAGGACTGAATGAGCAGTTCTTC. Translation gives CASSSPGLNEQFF. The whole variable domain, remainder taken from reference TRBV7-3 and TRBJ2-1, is GAGVSQTPSNKVTEKGKYVELRCDPISGHTALYWYRQSLGQGPEFLIYFQGTGAADDSGLPNDRFFAVRPEGSVSTLKIQRTERGDSAVYLCASSSPGLNEQFFGPGTRLTVL.

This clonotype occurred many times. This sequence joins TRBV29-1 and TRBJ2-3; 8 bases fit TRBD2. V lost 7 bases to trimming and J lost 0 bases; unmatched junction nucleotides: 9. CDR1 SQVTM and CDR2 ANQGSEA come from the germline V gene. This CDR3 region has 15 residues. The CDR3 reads CSGAGGSVSTDTQYF. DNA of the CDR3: TGCAGCGGCGCGGGGGGTAGCGTAAGCACAGATACGCAGTATTTT.

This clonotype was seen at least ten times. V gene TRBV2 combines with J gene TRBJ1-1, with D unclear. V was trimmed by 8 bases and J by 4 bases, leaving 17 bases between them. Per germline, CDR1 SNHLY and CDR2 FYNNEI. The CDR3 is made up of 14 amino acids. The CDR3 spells CASSEASWGTEAFF. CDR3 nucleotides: TGTGCCAGCTCCGAGGCATCCTGGGGCACTGAAGCTTTCTTT.

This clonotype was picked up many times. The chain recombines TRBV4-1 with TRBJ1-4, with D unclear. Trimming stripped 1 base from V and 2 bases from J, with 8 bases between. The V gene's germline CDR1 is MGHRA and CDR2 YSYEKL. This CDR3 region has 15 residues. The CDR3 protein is CASSQGPDTNEKLFF. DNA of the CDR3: TGCGCCAGCAGCCAAGGCCCCGACACTAATGAAAAACTGTTTTTT.

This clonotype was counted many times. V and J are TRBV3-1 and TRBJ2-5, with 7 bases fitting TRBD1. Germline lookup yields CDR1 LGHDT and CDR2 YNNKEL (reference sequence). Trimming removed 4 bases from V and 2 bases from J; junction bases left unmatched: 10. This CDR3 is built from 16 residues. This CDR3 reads CASSPSWTGSQETQYF. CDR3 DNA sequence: TGTGCCAGCAGCCCCTCATGGACAGGTTCGCAAGAGACCCAGTACTTC.

CDR3 in DNA: TGTGCCATCAGTGAAGTGAAGGGACAGGGTTCTCGGAATGAGCAGTTCTTC. Protein product: CAISEVKGQGSRNEQFF. The V gene is TRBV10-3, the J gene TRBJ2-1, with TRBD1 identical over 9 bases. The CDR3 contains 17 residues. The trim removed 3 bases at V and 7 bases at J, leaving 13 bases unmatched. Looked up from germline, CDR1 is ENHRY and CDR2 is SYGVKD.

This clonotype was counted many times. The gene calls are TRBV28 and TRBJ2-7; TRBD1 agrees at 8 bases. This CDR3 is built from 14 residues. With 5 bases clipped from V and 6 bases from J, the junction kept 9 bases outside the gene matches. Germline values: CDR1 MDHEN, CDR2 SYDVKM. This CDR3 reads CASSLRTGRLEQYF. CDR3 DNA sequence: TGTGCCAGCAGTCTGAGGACAGGGCGGCTCGAGCAGTACTTC.

Here the CDR3 DNA reads TGCAGTGGCGAAACCGCTAGCGGGACTACAGATACGCAGTATTTT. It yields the protein CSGETASGTTDTQYF. V usage is TRBV20-1 and J usage is TRBJ2-3; 9 bases fit TRBD2. With 7 bases clipped from V and 3 bases from J, the junction kept 11 bases outside the gene matches. The CDR3 sequence is 15 residues long. Germline CDR1 and CDR2: DFQATT and SNEGSKA (reference sequence).

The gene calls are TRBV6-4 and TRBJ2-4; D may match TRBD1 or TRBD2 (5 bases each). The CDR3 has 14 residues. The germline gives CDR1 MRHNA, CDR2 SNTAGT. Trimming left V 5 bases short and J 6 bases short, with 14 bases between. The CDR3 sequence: CASSPDVGANIQYF. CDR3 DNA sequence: TGTGCCAGCAGTCCTGACGTCGGGGCAAACATTCAGTACTTC.

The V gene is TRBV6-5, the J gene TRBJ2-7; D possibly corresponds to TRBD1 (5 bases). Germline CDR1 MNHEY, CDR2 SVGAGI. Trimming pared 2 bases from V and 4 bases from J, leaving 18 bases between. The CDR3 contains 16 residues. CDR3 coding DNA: TGTGCCAGCAGTTACCTGGACACGGCTGAGGCTTACGAGCAGTACTTC. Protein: CASSYLDTAEAYEQYF.

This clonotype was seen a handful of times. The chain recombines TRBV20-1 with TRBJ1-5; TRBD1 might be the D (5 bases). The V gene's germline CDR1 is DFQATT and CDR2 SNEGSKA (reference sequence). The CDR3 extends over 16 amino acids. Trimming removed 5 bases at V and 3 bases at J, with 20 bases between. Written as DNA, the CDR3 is TGCAGTGCTTTAGACGGGGCGGGTAGGGTCAATCAGCCCCAGCATTTT. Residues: CSALDGAGRVNQPQHF.